Listed here are 26 T cell receptor beta chains from one sample, sequenced in a study of T cell repertoires in cytomegalovirus infection. TCRdb fed the reads into MiXCR, producing one record per CDR3 protein. This sample has around 310,000 distinct CDR3 sequences; 15% to 20% occur once, and the top ten carry 12%. Sample: PBMCs. These receptors all come from a human donor in good health (CMV status not recorded). Some clones in this sample may be carry-over from other donors' samples.

There are a few counts of this clonotype. The rearrangement links TRBV12-3 or TRBV12-4 to TRBJ2-1; 10 bases fit TRBD2. The junction had 11 bases not matched to a gene; V was cut back by 2 bases and J by 4 bases. The CDR3 is 18 amino acids. The CDR3 region has the DNA TGTGCCAGCAGTTTACGGGCTAGCGGGGGTCCCTCGTACAATGAGCAGTTCTTC. It is translated as CASSLRASGGPSYNEQFF.

This clonotype was seen more than once but under ten times. The J gene is TRBJ2-3, the V gene TRBV7-9, with a possible D match to TRBD2 (6 bases). CDR3 length equals 17 residues. CDR1 is SEHNR, CDR2 FQNEAQ, per germline (reference sequence). Trimming removed 0 bases at V and 1 base at J, with 14 bases between. The CDR3 spells CASSLALAGTGTDTQYF. The CDR3, as DNA: TGTGCCAGCAGCTTAGCCCTCGCGGGGACCGGCACAGATACGCAGTATTTT.

This clonotype was counted between two and nine times. The chain recombines TRBV2 with TRBJ2-7, with D tentatively TRBD1 (5 bases). Germline V gene data show CDR1 as SNHLY and CDR2 as FYNNEI. V lost 4 bases to trimming and J lost 2 bases, with 12 bases between them. CDR3 size: 14 residues. DNA of the CDR3: TGTGCCAGCAGTGTTTTTACAGGTGCCTACGAGCAGTACTTC. Translated, it gives CASSVFTGAYEQYF.

A few counts support this clonotype. V and J are TRBV7-6 and TRBJ2-2, with 8 bases aligning to TRBD1. The germline V gene encodes CDR1 SGHVS and CDR2 FNYEAQ. V lost 5 bases to trimming and J lost 5 bases; unmatched junction nucleotides: 10. This CDR3 has 16 amino acids. The CDR3 DNA reads TGTGCCAGCAGCCCGGTCGGGACAGGAGGTACCGGGGAGCTGTTTTTT. Its protein is CASSPVGTGGTGELFF.

This clonotype was recorded only once. The chain couples TRBV10-3 to TRBJ2-6, with TRBD2 identical over 10 bases. The junction had 6 bases not matched to a gene; V was cut back by 6 bases and J by 1 base. CDR1 and CDR2 from the germline V gene are ENHRY and SYGVKD. The CDR3 is 17 residues long. In DNA form, the CDR3 reads TGTGCCATCAGAGCCACTAGCGGGGCGTCTGGGGCCAACGTCCTGACTTTC. It codes for CAIRATSGASGANVLTF.

The V call is TRBV18, the J call TRBJ2-7, with D perhaps assigned TRBD1 or TRBD2 (5 bases each). There are 14 residues in the CDR3. The V gene lost 3 bases and the J gene lost 4 bases, with 13 bases spanning the gap. CDR1 and CDR2 from the germline V gene are KGHSH and LQKENI. This chain's CDR3 is CASSPRGERYEQYF. CDR3 nucleotides: TGTGCCAGCTCACCGAGAGGGGAGAGATACGAGCAGTACTTC.

The sample holds one count of this clonotype. The V call is TRBV5-6, the J call TRBJ1-1; tentatively, D is TRBD1 (6 bases). The CDR3 runs to 13 residues. Germline V gene sequence: CDR1 SGHDT, CDR2 YYEEEE. V lost 3 bases, J lost 3 bases, and 9 bases lay in between. The CDR3 DNA follows: TGTGCCAGCAGCTGGGGGCGCTACACTGAAGCTTTCTTT. This translates into CASSWGRYTEAFF.

V is TRBV20-1 and J is TRBJ2-1, with D maybe TRBD1 (6 bases). Looked up from germline, CDR1 is DFQATT and CDR2 is SNEGSKA (reference sequence). The CDR3 contains 14 residues. V gave up 3 bases and J gave up 4 bases, with 13 bases separating them. The CDR3: CSASPGTPYNEQFF. The CDR3 DNA reads as TGCAGTGCTAGTCCCGGGACACCTTACAATGAGCAGTTCTTC.

This chain joins TRBV7-9 and TRBJ2-7, with D maybe TRBD2 (5 bases). The germline gives CDR1 SEHNR, CDR2 FQNEAQ (reference sequence). Trimming cost V 4 bases and J 3 bases, with 13 bases left between them. CDR3 length: 14 amino acids. CDR3 sequence reads: CASSSRGEGYEQYF. In DNA form, the CDR3 reads TGTGCCAGCAGCTCACGGGGAGAAGGCTACGAGCAGTACTTC.

There are many counts of this clonotype. The chain has TRBV7-8 and TRBJ1-4, with D possibly TRBD1 on 5 matching bases. Per germline, CDR1 SGHVS and CDR2 FQNEAQ. This CDR3 comprises 14 residues. V shed 4 bases and J shed 8 bases, with 14 bases lying between them. Here the CDR3 reads CASSSWGLEEKLFF. In DNA, the CDR3 is TGTGCCAGCAGCTCCTGGGGCCTGGAAGAAAAACTGTTTTTT.

In DNA form, the CDR3 reads TGTGCCAGCAGTGTACAGGGTATGGCAGATACGCAGTATTTT. Translated: CASSVQGMADTQYF. The J gene is TRBJ2-3, the V gene TRBV2, with D possibly matching TRBD1 (6 bases). V lost 4 bases and J 4 bases, leaving 12 bases between the germline ends. There are 14 residues in the CDR3. Germline V gene lookup returns CDR1 SNHLY and CDR2 FYNNEI.

This clonotype has only a few counts. The J gene is TRBJ2-3, the V gene TRBV18, with 11 bases lining up with TRBD2. The germline V gene encodes CDR1 KGHSH and CDR2 LQKENI. The CDR3 has 15 residues. After removal of 4 bases from V and 4 bases from J, the junction contained 4 bases not matched to a gene. The CDR3, as DNA: TGTGCCAGCTCACTTCGTAGCGGGGGGGCAGATACGCAGTATTTT. Translation gives CASSLRSGGADTQYF.

This clonotype showed up many times. The genes are TRBV7-6 and TRBJ1-4, with a tentative D call TRBD1 (5 bases). Germline V lookup: CDR1 SGHVS, CDR2 FNYEAQ. Trimming cost V 5 bases and J 6 bases, with 19 bases left between them. This CDR3 comprises 16 residues. In DNA form, the CDR3 reads TGTGCCAGCAGCCTAAACTACGGGGGACCTGATGAAAAACTGTTTTTT. This codes for CASSLNYGGPDEKLFF.

A few counts support this clonotype. The V and J genes are TRBV5-6 and TRBJ2-2; D remains unclear. The V gene's germline CDR1 is SGHDT and CDR2 YYEEEE. CDR3 length: 14 amino acids. Trimming stripped 1 base from V and 3 bases from J, with 7 bases between. The chain's CDR3 is CASSLSPYTGELFF. DNA of the CDR3: TGTGCCAGCAGCTTGTCCCCCTACACCGGGGAGCTGTTTTTT.

The CDR3 loop is CASSGASSGNTIYF. In nucleotides, the CDR3 is TGTGCCAGCAGTGGGGCCTCGTCTGGAAACACCATATATTTT. The rearrangement links TRBV28 to TRBJ1-3, with a tentative D call TRBD1 (5 bases). V lost 5 bases and J lost 1, with 9 bases in between. Germline-derived CDR1 and CDR2 are MDHEN and SYDVKM. This CDR3 spans 14 amino acids.

V gene TRBV4-1 combines with J gene TRBJ1-1; D may be TRBD1 (5 bases). V was cut by 0 bases and J by 5 bases, with 10 bases left in between. The CDR3 loop spans 14 amino acids. Germline CDR1 and CDR2: MGHRA and YSYEKL. CDR3 residues: CASSQESGLTEAFF. DNA for the CDR3: TGCGCCAGCAGCCAAGAGTCAGGGCTAACTGAAGCTTTCTTT.

This sequence joins TRBV19 and TRBJ2-2; TRBD1 matches at 10 bases. V lost 5 bases and J lost 4; bases outside the gene matches: 7. Germline-derived CDR1 and CDR2 are LNHDA and SQIVND (reference sequence). This CDR3 has 16 amino acids. The CDR3 region has the DNA TGTGCCAGTAGTCCTCGACAGGGGGCAGTCACCGGGGAGCTGTTTTTT. This encodes CASSPRQGAVTGELFF. The whole variable domain, remainder taken from reference TRBV19 and TRBJ2-2, is DGGITQSPKYLFRKEGQNVTLSCEQNLNHDAMYWYRQDPGQGLRLIYYSQIVNDFQKGDIAEGYSVSREKKESFPLTVTSAQKNPTAFYLCASSPRQGAVTGELFFGEGSRLTVL.

CDR3 sequence (DNA): TGTGCCAGCAGCCAAGAAGTCAGGGCCACCGGGGAGCTGTTTTTT. Its translation is CASSQEVRATGELFF. The chain combines TRBV4-2 with TRBJ2-2; D possibly corresponds to TRBD1 (5 bases). The ends were cut back, 0 bases at V and 4 bases at J, with 9 bases in the middle. CDR1 LGHNA and CDR2 YNFKEQ come from the germline V gene. The CDR3 extends over 15 amino acids.

Here the CDR3 reads CSARETGPTEAFF. In DNA, the CDR3 is TGCAGTGCTAGAGAAACAGGGCCCACTGAAGCTTTCTTT. The V call is TRBV20-1, the J call TRBJ1-1; D possibly corresponds to TRBD1 (6 bases). The CDR3 spans 13 residues. Germline CDR1 reads DFQATT; CDR2 reads SNEGSKA (reference sequence). With 0 bases removed from V and 4 bases from J, the gap between germline ends came to 9 bases.

This chain uses TRBV29-1 with TRBJ1-2; D is unclear. This CDR3 is built from 13 residues. CDR1 is SQVTM and CDR2 is ANQGSEA in the germline V gene. Trimming pared 6 bases from V and 3 bases from J, leaving 14 bases between. CDR3 protein: CSVKPPSDYGYTF. DNA of the CDR3: TGCAGCGTGAAACCTCCCAGCGACTATGGCTACACCTTC.

This chain connects TRBV29-1 to TRBJ1-1, with D perhaps TRBD1 (5 bases). Germline V gene lookup returns CDR1 SQVTM and CDR2 ANQGSEA. Trimming shortened V by 3 bases and J by 8 bases, and 22 bases separated the two germline ends. This CDR3 has 15 residues. The CDR3 sequence is CSVDWGSPNRAEAFF. For the CDR3, the DNA is TGCAGCGTTGACTGGGGGTCACCCAATCGCGCCGAAGCTTTCTTT.

This clonotype was observed at least ten times. V gene TRBV7-8 combines with J gene TRBJ1-2; D gene uncertain. Trimming took off 0 bases at V and 5 bases at J, with 7 bases between the two ends. This CDR3 comprises 13 residues. The germline V gene encodes CDR1 SGHVS and CDR2 FQNEAQ. CDR3 nucleotide sequence: TGTGCCAGCAGCTTAGCCACAGAGTATGGCTACACCTTC. Its translation is CASSLATEYGYTF.

This clonotype was seen at least ten times. The chain links TRBV11-3 to TRBJ2-1, with 9 nucleotides matching TRBD1. V shed 1 base and J 6 bases; nucleotides not matched to a gene: 1. CDR3 length: 14 residues. Germline values: CDR1 SGHNT, CDR2 YENEEA. CDR3 bases: TGTGCCAGCAGCTTAGCGGACAGGGGCAATGAGCAGTTCTTC. Translating it yields CASSLADRGNEQFF.

In its sample, this clonotype was seen a few times. The chain employs TRBV6-2 or TRBV6-3 and TRBJ2-4, with 7 bases fitting TRBD1. Germline trimming cut 6 bases from V and 2 bases from J; bases unmatched to any gene: 7. Germline CDR1 MNHEY, CDR2 SVGEGT. The CDR3 is 15 amino acids. The CDR3 loop reads CASRTGDATKNIQYF. CDR3 in DNA: TGTGCCAGCAGAACAGGGGATGCTACCAAAAACATTCAGTACTTC.

There are a few counts of this clonotype. The V gene is TRBV4-1, the J gene TRBJ2-7; the D gene is possibly TRBD1 (5 bases). CDR1 is MGHRA, CDR2 YSYEKL, per germline. Trimming removed 1 base from V and 3 bases from J, with 22 bases in between. CDR3 length: 18 residues. In DNA form, the CDR3 reads TGCGCCAGCAGCCAAGCCGAGGTAGGCTTAGGGGTGAACTACGAGCAGTACTTC. It codes for CASSQAEVGLGVNYEQYF.

The table lists this clonotype with a few counts. V usage is TRBV14 and J usage is TRBJ2-1; 8 nucleotides line up with TRBD1. The CDR3 totals 16 residues. From germline, CDR1 is SGHDN and CDR2 FVKESK. Trimming at V came to 4 bases and at J to 0 bases, leaving 5 bases not matched to a gene. In DNA, the CDR3 is TGTGCCAGCAGCCCATACAGGGGGAGCTCCTACAATGAGCAGTTCTTC. Protein sequence: CASSPYRGSSYNEQFF. The full variable domain, completed using reference TRBV14 and TRBJ2-1, is EAGVTQFPSHSVIEKGQTVTLRCDPISGHDNLYWYRRVMGKEIKFLLHFVKESKQDESGMPNNRFLAERTGGTYSTLKVQPAELEDSGVYFCASSPYRGSSYNEQFFGPGTRLTVL.